One and the same sample provided the 18 T cell receptor beta chains below, sequenced in a study of blood T cell repertoires in COVID-19. Measured with immunoSEQ multiplex PCR; TCRdb has only the in-frame clones, and not every one. The sample includes roughly 250,000 clones, around 90% of them seen just once. The sample consisted of PBMCs or T cells enriched from blood (not recorded which). The receptors derive from a woman aged 18-35 years who had recovered from COVID-19.

The rearrangement uses TRBV5-1 and TRBJ2-5; tentative D call: TRBD2 (6 bases). The CDR3 has 16 residues. Germline CDR1 is SGHRS and CDR2 is YFSETQ. V lost 1 base, J lost 2 bases, and 15 bases lay in between. CDR3 protein: CASSLLGTLNQETQYF. The CDR3, as DNA: TGCGCCAGCAGCTTGTTAGGGACTTTAAATCAAGAGACCCAGTACTTC.

J is TRBJ1-5 and V is TRBV30; 9 positions match TRBD1. Germline-derived CDR1 and CDR2 are GTSNPN and SVGIG (reference sequence). The CDR3 totals 14 residues. Trimming took 2 bases from V and 7 from J; bases not matched to a gene: 6. This CDR3 is CAWSPDRGGQPQHF. CDR3 sequence (DNA): TGTGCCTGGAGTCCAGACAGGGGGGGACAGCCCCAGCATTTT.

Only one count was recorded for this clone. The genes are TRBV4-3 and TRBJ2-1; 9 bases line up with TRBD2. Germline V gene lookup returns CDR1 LGHNA and CDR2 YSLEER. The J segment lost 7 bases and the V segment lost 1 base, leaving 5 bases of the junction unmatched. The CDR3 totals 15 residues. Here the CDR3 DNA reads TGCGCCAGCAGCCAAGCGCGGGGGGGGCCAAATGAGCAGTTCTTC. This codes for CASSQARGGPNEQFF.

Here the CDR3 reads CASSRDRAADTQYF. The DNA of the CDR3 is TGTGCCAGCAGCCGGGACAGGGCGGCAGATACGCAGTATTTT. V usage is TRBV11-1 and J usage is TRBJ2-3; TRBD1 aligns across 9 bases. CDR1 and CDR2 from the germline V gene are SGHAT and FQDESV (reference sequence). This CDR3 spans 14 amino acids. J gave up 4 bases and V 5 bases, and 4 bases lay outside the gene matches.

There are a few counts of this clone. This chain uses TRBV9 with TRBJ2-2; D might be TRBD2 (7 bases). The CDR3 extends over 13 amino acids. Trimming removed 6 bases from V and 4 bases from J, with 10 bases in between. Germline V gene sequence: CDR1 SGDLS, CDR2 YYNGEE. CDR3 bases: TGTGCCAGCAACAGGGAGGGCACCGGGGAGCTGTTTTTT. Residues: CASNREGTGELFF.

V gene TRBV19 combines with J gene TRBJ1-5; 10 bases align to TRBD1. Germline V lookup: CDR1 LNHDA, CDR2 SQIVND (reference sequence). V trimming: 6 bases; J trimming: 1 base; junction bases outside the gene matches: 12. The CDR3 extends over 18 amino acids. The CDR3 sequence: CASRRDRGDWGSNQPQHF. The DNA of the CDR3 is TGTGCCAGTAGGAGGGACAGGGGAGACTGGGGGAGCAATCAGCCCCAGCATTTT.

V gene TRBV11-3 combines with J gene TRBJ1-1; possibly TRBD1 for D (6 bases). The V and J ends lost 4 bases and 4 bases respectively, with 7 bases between them. This CDR3 contains 12 residues. In germline, CDR1 is SGHNT, CDR2 YENEEA. CDR3 in DNA: TGTGCCAGCAGCTGGACAGTCACTGAAGCTTTCTTT. It is translated as CASSWTVTEAFF.

The V and J genes are TRBV28 and TRBJ2-1; D gene uncertain. CDR1 MDHEN and CDR2 SYDVKM come from the germline V gene. This CDR3 contains 12 residues. Trimming took 5 bases from V and 4 from J, leaving 6 bases between them. The CDR3 sequence: CASSENYNEQFF. CDR3 sequence (DNA): TGTGCCAGCAGTGAGAATTACAATGAGCAGTTCTTC.

This clone has only one observation. The chain employs TRBV6-5 and TRBJ1-4; D is possibly TRBD1 (6 bases). V dropped 2 bases and J dropped 7 bases, with 14 bases sitting between them. Germline V gives CDR1 MNHEY, CDR2 SVGAGI. The CDR3 spans 15 residues. The CDR3 coding sequence is TGTGCCAGCAGTTACCTCTTAAAGGGGGTTGAAAAACTGTTTTTT. Translation: CASSYLLKGVEKLFF.

This chain uses TRBV5-4 with TRBJ1-4; D gene unclear. The V end lost 2 bases, the J end lost 5 bases, and 7 bases lay between the germline ends. Germline CDR1 is SGHNT and CDR2 is YYREEE (reference sequence). The CDR3 extends over 13 amino acids. In nucleotides, the CDR3 is TGTGCCAGCAGCTTTGGGCAGAATGAAAAACTGTTTTTT. This gives the protein CASSFGQNEKLFF. The complete variable domain, with remaining parts taken from reference TRBV5-4 and TRBJ1-4, reads ETGVTQSPTHLIKTRGQQVTLRCSSQSGHNTVSWYQQALGQGPQFIFQYYREEENGRGNFPPRFSGLQFPNYSSELNVNALELDDSALYLCASSFGQNEKLFFGSGTQLSVL.

The chain couples TRBV11-2 to TRBJ1-5; tentative D call: TRBD1 (6 bases). Per germline, CDR1 SGHAT and CDR2 FQNNGV. The CDR3 totals 18 residues. V was pared by 1 base and J by 2 bases, with 18 bases between. CDR3 sequence (DNA): TGTGCCAGCAGCTTAGGTCGGCCCCCAGGGGATGGCAATCAGCCCCAGCATTTT. It encodes CASSLGRPPGDGNQPQHF.

V and J are TRBV27 and TRBJ2-7, with a tentative D call TRBD2 (5 bases). The length of the CDR3 is 16 residues. Trimming cost V 5 bases and J 4 bases, with 21 bases left between them. CDR1 MNHEY and CDR2 SMNVEV come from the germline V gene (reference sequence). This CDR3 reads CASSPHEGSPTYEQYF. CDR3 coding DNA: TGTGCCAGCAGTCCTCATGAGGGCAGTCCCACTTACGAGCAGTACTTC.

This chain uses TRBV5-1 with TRBJ2-1; 9 bases fit TRBD2. CDR3 length: 16 amino acids. Germline V lookup: CDR1 SGHRS, CDR2 YFSETQ. The trim removed 2 bases at V and 0 bases at J, leaving 3 bases unmatched. The CDR3 nucleotides read TGCGCCAGCAGCTTTAGCGGGAGCTTCTCCTACAATGAGCAGTTCTTC. It encodes CASSFSGSFSYNEQFF.

The chain recombines TRBV25-1 with TRBJ1-2; 9 nucleotides match TRBD1. The ends lost 4 bases at V and 8 bases at J; junction bases unmatched: 17. Germline CDR1 MGHDK, CDR2 SYGVNS. The CDR3 covers 17 residues. The CDR3 bases are TGTGCCAGCAGTGGGCTGTCACAGGGGGCGCTTAGGAAGGGCTACACCTTC. It translates to CASSGLSQGALRKGYTF.

With regard to this clone: Germline is not matched at one junction end, which may reflect a read error. The chain recombines TRBV7-7 with TRBJ2-5; 7 positions agree with TRBD2. The CDR3 covers 14 residues. CDR1 is SSHAT and CDR2 is FNYEAQ in the germline V gene (reference sequence). CDR3 amino acids: CASSHPGGSQTQYF. In DNA form, the CDR3 reads TGTGCTAGCAGCCATCCGGGGGGATCGCAGACCCAGTACTTC.

The chain recombines TRBV5-5 with TRBJ1-5; weak D call: TRBD1 (5 bases). Germline CDR1 is SGHKS and CDR2 is YYEKEE (reference sequence). The CDR3 loop spans 15 amino acids. The V and J ends lost 2 bases and 2 bases respectively, with 11 bases between them. CDR3 bases: TGTGCCAGCAGCTTCACTCCACAGGGCAATCAGCCCCAGCATTTT. The encoded protein is CASSFTPQGNQPQHF.

The V call is TRBV4-1, the J call TRBJ1-3; a weak D match, TRBD1 (5 bases). Per germline, CDR1 MGHRA and CDR2 YSYEKL. This CDR3 comprises 17 residues. The V and J ends lost 3 bases and 0 bases respectively, with 15 bases between them. The CDR3 reads CASSHQPGLNSGNTIYF. DNA of the CDR3: TGCGCCAGCAGCCACCAACCGGGACTAAACTCTGGAAACACCATATATTTT.

The chain recombines TRBV11-3 with TRBJ1-2; TRBD1 agrees at 7 bases. CDR3 length: 14 residues. Trimming at V came to 4 bases and at J to 5 bases, leaving 7 bases not matched to a gene. CDR1 and CDR2 from the germline V gene are SGHNT and YENEEA. The CDR3 reads CASSSLGTAYGYTF. The CDR3 nucleotides are TGTGCCAGCAGCTCTCTAGGGACAGCTTATGGCTACACCTTC.